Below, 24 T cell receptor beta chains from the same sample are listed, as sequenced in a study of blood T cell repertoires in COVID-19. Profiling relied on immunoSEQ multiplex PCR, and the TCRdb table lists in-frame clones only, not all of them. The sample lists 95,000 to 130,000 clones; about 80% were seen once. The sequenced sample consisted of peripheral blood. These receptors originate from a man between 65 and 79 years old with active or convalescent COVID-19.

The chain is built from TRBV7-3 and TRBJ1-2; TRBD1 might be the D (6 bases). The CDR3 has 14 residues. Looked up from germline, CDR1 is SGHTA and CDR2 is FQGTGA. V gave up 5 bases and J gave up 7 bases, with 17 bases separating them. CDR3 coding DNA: TGTGCCAGCAGCCCCGGGACACAGTCCGTTGGCTACACCTTC. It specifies CASSPGTQSVGYTF.

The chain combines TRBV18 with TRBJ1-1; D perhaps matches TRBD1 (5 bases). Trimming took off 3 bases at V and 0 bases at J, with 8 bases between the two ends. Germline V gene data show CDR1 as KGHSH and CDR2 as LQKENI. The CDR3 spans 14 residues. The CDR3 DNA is TGTGCCAGCTCACCGGACACCATGAACACTGAAGCTTTCTTT. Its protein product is CASSPDTMNTEAFF.

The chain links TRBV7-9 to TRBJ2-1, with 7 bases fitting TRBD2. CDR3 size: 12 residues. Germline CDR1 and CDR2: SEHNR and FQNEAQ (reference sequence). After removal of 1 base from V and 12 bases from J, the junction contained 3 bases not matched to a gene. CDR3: CASSLGRGVQFF. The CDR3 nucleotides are TGTGCCAGCAGCTTAGGCCGGGGGGTGCAGTTCTTC. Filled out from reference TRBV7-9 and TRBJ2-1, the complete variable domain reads DTGVSQNPRHKITKRGQNVTFRCDPISEHNRLYWYRQTLGQGPEFLTYFQNEAQLEKSRLLSDRFSAERPKGSFSTLEIQRTEQGDSAMYLCASSLGRGVQFFGPGTRLTVL.

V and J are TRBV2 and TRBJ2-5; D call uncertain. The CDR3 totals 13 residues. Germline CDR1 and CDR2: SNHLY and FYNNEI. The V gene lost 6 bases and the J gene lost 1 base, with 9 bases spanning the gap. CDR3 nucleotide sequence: TGTGCCAGCAGCTCAGAGGCCCAAGAGACCCAGTACTTC. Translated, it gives CASSSEAQETQYF.

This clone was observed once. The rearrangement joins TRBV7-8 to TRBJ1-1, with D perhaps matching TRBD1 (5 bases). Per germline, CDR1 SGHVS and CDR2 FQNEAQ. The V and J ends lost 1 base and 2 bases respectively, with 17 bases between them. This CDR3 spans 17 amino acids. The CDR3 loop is CASSLGISGVSNTEAFF. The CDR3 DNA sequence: TGTGCCAGCAGCTTAGGGATCTCGGGGGTTAGTAACACTGAAGCTTTCTTT.

For the CDR3, the DNA is TGTGCCAGCAGCCGCACCGACAGAGCACCCCTCCACTTT. It codes for CASSRTDRAPLHF. The rearrangement uses TRBV7-8 and TRBJ1-6; a weak D match, TRBD1 (5 bases). V was trimmed by 5 bases and J by 11 bases, leaving 13 bases between them. Per the germline V gene, CDR1 is SGHVS and CDR2 is FQNEAQ. The CDR3 loop spans 13 amino acids.

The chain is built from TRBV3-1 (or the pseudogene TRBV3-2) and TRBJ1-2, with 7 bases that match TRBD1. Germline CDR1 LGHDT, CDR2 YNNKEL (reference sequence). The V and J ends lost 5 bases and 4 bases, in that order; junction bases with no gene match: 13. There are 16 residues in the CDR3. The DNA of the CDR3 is TGTGCCAGCAGCTACAGGGGACTTACTAGAGGCTATGGCTACACCTTC. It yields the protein CASSYRGLTRGYGYTF.

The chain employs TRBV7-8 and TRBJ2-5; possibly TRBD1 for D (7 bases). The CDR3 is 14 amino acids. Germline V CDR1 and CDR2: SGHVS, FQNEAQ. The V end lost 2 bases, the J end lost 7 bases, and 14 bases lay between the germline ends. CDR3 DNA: TGTGCCAGCAGCTTAAGCCGACAGGGAGGGACCCAGTACTTC. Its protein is CASSLSRQGGTQYF.

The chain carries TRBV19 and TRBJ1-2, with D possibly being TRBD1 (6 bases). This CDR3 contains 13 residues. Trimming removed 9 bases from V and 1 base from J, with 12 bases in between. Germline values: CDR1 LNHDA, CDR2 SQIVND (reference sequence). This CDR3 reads CASRTANNYGYTF. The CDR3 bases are TGTGCCAGCCGGACAGCTAATAACTATGGCTACACCTTC.

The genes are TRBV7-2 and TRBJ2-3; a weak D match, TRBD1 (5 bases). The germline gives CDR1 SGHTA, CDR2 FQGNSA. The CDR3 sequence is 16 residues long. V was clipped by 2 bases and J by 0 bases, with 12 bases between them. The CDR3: CASSLTGPDSTDTQYF. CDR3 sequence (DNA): TGTGCCAGCAGCTTAACAGGCCCAGATAGCACAGATACGCAGTATTTT.

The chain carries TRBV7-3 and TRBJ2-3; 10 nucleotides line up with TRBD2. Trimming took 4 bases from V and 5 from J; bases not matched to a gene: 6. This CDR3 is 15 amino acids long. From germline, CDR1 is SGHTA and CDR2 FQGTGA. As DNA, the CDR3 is TGTGCCAGCAGCTCGACCGGGACTAGCGTAGATACGCAGTATTTT. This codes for CASSSTGTSVDTQYF.

Here the CDR3 reads CASSPGGPQGTEAFF. The DNA of the CDR3 is TGTGCCAGCAGTCCCGGGGGTCCCCAAGGGACTGAAGCTTTCTTT. The chain couples TRBV28 to TRBJ1-1; the D gene is possibly TRBD1 (5 bases). There are 15 residues in the CDR3. Trimming removed 5 bases from V and 5 bases from J, with 18 bases in between. CDR1 is MDHEN, CDR2 SYDVKM, per germline.

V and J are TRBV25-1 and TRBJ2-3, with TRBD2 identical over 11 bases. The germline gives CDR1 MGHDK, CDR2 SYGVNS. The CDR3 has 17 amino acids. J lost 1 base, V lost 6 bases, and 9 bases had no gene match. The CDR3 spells CASSYSGGDYRTDTQYF. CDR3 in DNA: TGTGCCAGCAGCTATAGCGGGGGGGACTACCGCACAGATACGCAGTATTTT.

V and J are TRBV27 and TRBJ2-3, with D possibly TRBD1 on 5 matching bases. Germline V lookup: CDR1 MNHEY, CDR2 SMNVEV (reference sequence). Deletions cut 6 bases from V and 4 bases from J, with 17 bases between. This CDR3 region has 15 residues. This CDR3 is CASSPTAGWPDTQYF. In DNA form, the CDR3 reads TGTGCCAGCAGCCCTACGGCAGGGTGGCCAGATACGCAGTATTTT.

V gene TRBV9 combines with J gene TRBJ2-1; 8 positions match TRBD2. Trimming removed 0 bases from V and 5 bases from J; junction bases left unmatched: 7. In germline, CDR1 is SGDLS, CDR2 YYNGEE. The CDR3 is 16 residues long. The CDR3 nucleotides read TGTGCCAGCAGCGTAGATCCGCGGGGGGCTGACAATGAGCAGTTCTTC. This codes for CASSVDPRGADNEQFF.

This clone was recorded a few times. The CDR3 is CASRVSLGGTDTQYF. The CDR3 nucleotides read TGTGCCAGCAGGGTATCTTTAGGGGGTACAGATACGCAGTATTTT. The chain combines TRBV7-2 with TRBJ2-3, with D perhaps matching TRBD1 (6 bases). The germline V gene encodes CDR1 SGHTA and CDR2 FQGNSA. This CDR3 contains 15 residues. The ends were cut back, 6 bases at V and 3 bases at J, with 16 bases in the middle.

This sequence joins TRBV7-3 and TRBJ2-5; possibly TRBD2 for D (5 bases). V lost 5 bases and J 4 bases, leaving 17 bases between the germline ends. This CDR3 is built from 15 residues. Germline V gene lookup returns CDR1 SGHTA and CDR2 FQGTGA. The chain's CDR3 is CASSPGSTPSETQYF. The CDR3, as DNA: TGTGCCAGCAGCCCGGGGTCAACCCCGTCAGAGACCCAGTACTTC.

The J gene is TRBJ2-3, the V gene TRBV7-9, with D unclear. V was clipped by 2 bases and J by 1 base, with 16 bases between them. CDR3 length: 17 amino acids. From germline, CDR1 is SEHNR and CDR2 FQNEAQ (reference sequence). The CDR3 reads CASSLFLGTMGTDTQYF. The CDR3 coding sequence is TGTGCCAGCAGCTTATTTCTCGGTACGATGGGCACAGATACGCAGTATTTT.

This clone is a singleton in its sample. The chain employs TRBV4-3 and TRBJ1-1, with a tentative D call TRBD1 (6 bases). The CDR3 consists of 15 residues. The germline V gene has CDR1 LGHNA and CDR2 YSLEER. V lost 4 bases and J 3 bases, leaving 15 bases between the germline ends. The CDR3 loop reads CASSLIISGDTEAFF. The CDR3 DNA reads TGCGCCAGCAGCCTAATAATCTCAGGGGACACTGAAGCTTTCTTT.

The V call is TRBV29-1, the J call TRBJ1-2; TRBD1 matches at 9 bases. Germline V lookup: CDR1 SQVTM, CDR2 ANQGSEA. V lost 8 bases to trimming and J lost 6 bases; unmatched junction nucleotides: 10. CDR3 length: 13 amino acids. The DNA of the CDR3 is TGCAGCACGTCGACAGGGGGTTACGATGGCTACACCTTC. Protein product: CSTSTGGYDGYTF.

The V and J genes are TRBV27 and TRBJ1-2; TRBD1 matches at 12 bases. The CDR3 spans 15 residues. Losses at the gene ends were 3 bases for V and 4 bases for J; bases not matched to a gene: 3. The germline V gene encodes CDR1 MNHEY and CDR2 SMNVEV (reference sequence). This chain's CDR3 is CASSLGQGAGYGYTF. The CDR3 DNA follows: TGTGCCAGCAGTTTGGGACAGGGGGCAGGCTATGGCTACACCTTC.

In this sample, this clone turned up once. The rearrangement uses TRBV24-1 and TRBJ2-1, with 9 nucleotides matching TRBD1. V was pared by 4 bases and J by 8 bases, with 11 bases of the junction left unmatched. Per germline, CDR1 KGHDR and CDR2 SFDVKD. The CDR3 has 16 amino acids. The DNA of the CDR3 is TGTGCCACCAGTGACCCCGGGACAGGGTTTGGAGATGAGCAGTTCTTC. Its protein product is CATSDPGTGFGDEQFF.

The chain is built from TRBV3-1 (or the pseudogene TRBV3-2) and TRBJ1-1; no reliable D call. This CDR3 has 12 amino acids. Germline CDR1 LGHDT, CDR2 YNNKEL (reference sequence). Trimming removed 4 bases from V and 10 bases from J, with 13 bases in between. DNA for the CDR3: TGTGCCAGCAGCCCGCATGGCGGGTCAGCTTTCTTT. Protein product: CASSPHGGSAFF.

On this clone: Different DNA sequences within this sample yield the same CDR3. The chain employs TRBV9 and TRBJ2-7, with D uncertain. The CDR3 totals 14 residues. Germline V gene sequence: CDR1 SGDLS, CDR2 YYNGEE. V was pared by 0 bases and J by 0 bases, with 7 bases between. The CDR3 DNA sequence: TGTGCCAGCAGCGTAGGGCCTAGCTCCTACGAGCAGTACTTC. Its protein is CASSVGPSSYEQYF.